These 18 T cell receptor beta chains originate from one sample sequenced in a study of cytomegalovirus exposure and HLA in healthy donors. Primers: 60 Vbeta forward and 13 Jbeta reverse. TCRdb's table, derived via immunoSEQ multiplex PCR, lists solely in-frame clones and lacks some. The sample includes approximately 47,000 clones. Specimen: PBMCs. Receptor source: a male donor in good health and CMV-seronegative.

The rearrangement uses TRBV2 and TRBJ2-5; TRBD2 agrees at 12 bases. The CDR3 consists of 16 residues. V was pared by 5 bases and J by 5 bases, with 9 bases of the junction left unmatched. CDR1 SNHLY and CDR2 FYNNEI come from the germline V gene. CDR3 bases: TGTGCCAGCAGTTTGAGGACTAGCGGGGCTTTGGAGACCCAGTACTTC. Protein: CASSLRTSGALETQYF.

The rearrangement uses TRBV9 and TRBJ1-3; 7 positions match TRBD1. V lost 4 bases, J lost 0 bases, and 7 bases stayed unmatched. The CDR3 is made up of 16 amino acids. The germline gives CDR1 SGDLS, CDR2 YYNGEE. For the CDR3, the DNA is TGTGCCAGCAGCACCCAGGGACAGATCTCTGGAAACACCATATATTTT. It translates to CASSTQGQISGNTIYF.

The CDR3 loop is CASSLSGTGNGYTF. Here the CDR3 DNA reads TGTGCCAGCAGCTTAAGTGGGACAGGGAATGGCTACACCTTC. The chain carries TRBV7-9 and TRBJ1-2; 9 positions match TRBD1. Germline loops: CDR1 SEHNR, CDR2 FQNEAQ (reference sequence). Germline trimming cut 2 bases from V and 6 bases from J; bases unmatched to any gene: 4. This CDR3 region has 14 residues.

This rearrangement joins TRBV7-3 to TRBJ2-7; D perhaps matches TRBD1 (6 bases). The germline V gene has CDR1 SGHTA and CDR2 FQGTGA. The CDR3 is 13 amino acids. V was clipped by 1 base and J by 5 bases, with 9 bases between them. DNA for the CDR3: TGTGCCAGCAGCTTAAGTGGGGGCGACGAGCAGTACTTC. This gives the protein CASSLSGGDEQYF. Drawing the rest from reference TRBV7-3 and TRBJ2-7, the complete variable domain is GAGVSQTPSNKVTEKGKYVELRCDPISGHTALYWYRQSLGQGPEFLIYFQGTGAADDSGLPNDRFFAVRPEGSVSTLKIQRTERGDSAVYLCASSLSGGDEQYFGPGTRLTVT.

The rearrangement uses TRBV6-5 and TRBJ1-1, with 7 bases that match TRBD1. Germline loops: CDR1 MNHEY, CDR2 SVGAGI. There are 15 residues in the CDR3. The J segment lost 0 bases and the V segment lost 2 bases, leaving 3 bases of the junction unmatched. The CDR3 loop reads CASSYRTGVNTEAFF. CDR3 sequence (DNA): TGTGCCAGCAGTTACCGAACAGGGGTGAACACTGAAGCTTTCTTT.

The CDR3 is CASSIKGVGDYGYTF. In DNA form, the CDR3 reads TGTGCCAGTAGTATCAAGGGAGTTGGAGACTATGGCTACACCTTC. The chain employs TRBV19 and TRBJ1-2, with D unclear. The V and J ends lost 3 bases and 3 bases respectively, with 14 bases between them. CDR3 length: 15 residues. The germline gives CDR1 LNHDA, CDR2 SQIVND (reference sequence).

The V gene is TRBV6-5, the J gene TRBJ1-5, with TRBD1 matching 11 bases. Per the germline V gene, CDR1 is MNHEY and CDR2 is SVGAGI. The CDR3 runs to 14 residues. The junction had 3 bases not matched to a gene; V was cut back by 8 bases and J by 3 bases. CDR3 sequence reads: CASGTGGYNQPQHF. CDR3 coding DNA: TGTGCCAGCGGGACAGGGGGGTACAATCAGCCCCAGCATTTT.

The CDR3 region is CASSLGDRYSYEQYF. The CDR3 DNA follows: TGCGCCAGCAGCTTGGGGGACAGGTATTCCTACGAGCAGTACTTC. The chain recombines TRBV5-1 with TRBJ2-7; the match to TRBD1 covers 8 bases. This CDR3 is 15 amino acids long. Germline trimming cut 0 bases from V and 1 base from J; bases unmatched to any gene: 3. Germline loops: CDR1 SGHRS, CDR2 YFSETQ.

The CDR3 DNA is TGTGCCACCAGCAGCGACAGACATCAGCCCCAGCATTTT. This gives the protein CATSSDRHQPQHF. The rearrangement links TRBV15 to TRBJ1-5; perhaps TRBD1 as D (5 bases). Trimming cost V 3 bases and J 5 bases, with 8 bases left between them. The CDR3 runs 13 residues. Germline values: CDR1 LNHNV, CDR2 YYDKDF (reference sequence).

The chain joins TRBV15 to TRBJ2-5; TRBD1 might be the D (5 bases). The germline CDR1 and CDR2 sequences are LNHNV and YYDKDF (reference sequence). The CDR3 totals 15 residues. Trimming removed 1 base from V and 2 bases from J, with 11 bases in between. CDR3 nucleotide sequence: TGTGCCACCAGCAGAGGGGGCGCCAGACAAGAGACCCAGTACTTC. It specifies CATSRGGARQETQYF.

The V and J genes are TRBV5-1 and TRBJ1-1; 11 bases agree with TRBD1. Germline-derived CDR1 and CDR2 are SGHRS and YFSETQ. Losses at the gene ends were 10 bases for V and 2 bases for J; bases not matched to a gene: 4. There are 13 residues in the CDR3. As DNA, the CDR3 is TGCGCCTGCGGACAGGGGGCTAACACTGAAGCTTTCTTT. Amino acid sequence: CACGQGANTEAFF.

This CDR3 is CASSQDMDRPVGTEAFF. CDR3 DNA sequence: TGTGCCAGCAGCCAAGATATGGACAGGCCGGTCGGCACTGAAGCTTTCTTT. This chain uses TRBV4-2 with TRBJ1-1; 7 nucleotides agree with TRBD1. CDR3 length equals 17 residues. CDR1 and CDR2 from the germline V gene are LGHNA and YNFKEQ. V trimming: 0 bases; J trimming: 4 bases; junction bases outside the gene matches: 11.

V and J are TRBV9 and TRBJ2-2, with D unclear. Between the trimmed V and J ends, which lost 3 bases and 2 bases, there was a span of 11 bases. CDR1 and CDR2 (germline): SGDLS, YYNGEE. This CDR3 has 15 amino acids. The CDR3: CASSGTGPNTGELFF. DNA of the CDR3: TGTGCCAGCAGCGGAACCGGTCCCAACACCGGGGAGCTGTTTTTT.

The V and J genes are TRBV2 and TRBJ1-5; 10 bases are a match to TRBD1. CDR1 and CDR2 from the germline V gene are SNHLY and FYNNEI. Germline trimming cut 3 bases from V and 6 bases from J; bases unmatched to any gene: 8. The CDR3 covers 16 residues. CDR3 bases: TGTGCCAGCAGTGAGGGACAGGGGAGTTATAGTCAGCCCCAGCATTTT. It yields the protein CASSEGQGSYSQPQHF.

A word on this clone: Relative to the germline gene, one junction end is altered; a read error may explain this. The genes are TRBV7-7 and TRBJ2-7, with 7 nucleotides matching TRBD1. Germline CDR1 reads SSHAT; CDR2 reads FNYEAQ (reference sequence). The CDR3 totals 14 residues. The DNA of the CDR3 is TGTGCTAGCAGCTTAGGAGAACAGGGGTACGAGCAGTACTTC. Translated: CASSLGEQGYEQYF.

J is TRBJ2-3 and V is TRBV12-5; TRBD2 matches at 15 bases. Germline values: CDR1 LGHNT, CDR2 FRNRAP. V shed 7 bases, J shed 4 bases, and the junction held 3 bases outside the gene matches. The CDR3 consists of 15 residues. The CDR3 reads CASARTSGGADTQYF. The CDR3 DNA reads as TGTGCTAGTGCGCGGACTAGCGGGGGGGCAGATACGCAGTATTTT.

The chain has TRBV6-1 and TRBJ1-2; TRBD1 matches at 8 bases. After removal of 6 bases from V and 7 bases from J, the junction contained 7 bases not matched to a gene. The CDR3 is made up of 13 amino acids. Germline V gene data show CDR1 as MNHNS and CDR2 as SASEGT. The CDR3 DNA sequence: TGTGCCAGCAGGGACGACAGGGGTGGTGGCTACACCTTC. It yields the protein CASRDDRGGGYTF.

V is TRBV19 and J is TRBJ2-1, with 7 bases matching TRBD2. The germline V gene encodes CDR1 LNHDA and CDR2 SQIVND (reference sequence). The length of the CDR3 is 18 residues. V gave up 4 bases and J gave up 2 bases; unmatched junction bases: 14. The CDR3 DNA sequence: TGTGCCAGTAGTAAAGATTGGGGCAGCGGGGCCCCCTACAATGAGCAGTTCTTC. It yields the protein CASSKDWGSGAPYNEQFF.